Given below is one T cell receptor (beta chain) in context. The antigen it recognizes is unknown. No much larger clone exists at a distance of one base, and base qualities are not known. TCRdb records Illumina HiSeq 1500 as the sequencer. TCRdb took the public reads, trimmed them with fastp at Q25, ran MiXCR for clone calling and kept in-frame beta chains. Rows with one shared CDR3 protein collapse into an entry with the most common genes and DNA. In all, the sample holds 250,000 to 300,000 distinct CDR3 sequences, and approximately 9.1% of those were seen once. Of the sample, roughly 16% falls within the top ten clones. This record comes from a study of T cell repertoires in cytomegalovirus infection (dated by TCRdb to about 2019). Turning to the overall study: Donor HLA type was relevant to the analysis, because carriage of CMV infection together with the matching HLA type was indicated by public TCR beta signatures.

Broader findings and caveats from the paper: The ex vivo response was dominated by HLA-C-restricted CMV-specific TCR beta clonotypes, which also provided the single most frequent clonotype in two of eight donors. In both this cohort and an independent 352-donor cohort, the cumulative frequency of public TCR beta family members distinguished carriers of CMV infection plus the relevant HLA type.

The specimen sequenced was PBMCs. The receptor was derived from a human donor in good health (CMV status not recorded). Some clones in this sample may be carry-over from other donors' samples.

The CDR3 amino acid sequence is: CASSRSGGIHEQYF. The DNA is TGTGCCAGCAGTAGAAGCGGGGGGATCCACGAGCAGTACTTC. The chain is assembled from TRBV28 and TRBJ2-7; 9 junctional bases match TRBD2. Looking up the germline V gene yields CDR1 MDHEN and CDR2 SYDVKM. V ends up 5 bases short and J 5 bases short, with an unmatched junction base count of 7. The CDR3 sequence holds 14 residues, the cysteine and phenylalanine included. Only the CDR3 region is kept as DNA, spanning 42 bases read in frame from base 1.